These 15 T cell receptor beta chains originate from one sample sequenced in a study of T-cell reconstitution after alpha-beta-depleted transplantation in children. Unique molecular identifiers were used in preparing the TCRbeta library. TCRdb passed the PCR reads through MiXCR, listing each CDR3 protein once. The sample gives approximately 350,000 distinct CDR3 sequences, roughly 15% of which show up once; around 38% is in the top ten. Sequencing used PBMCs, mostly from graft donor cells, obtained 360 days after TCRalphabeta/CD19-depleted stem cell transplant. The source is a male patient under 10 years old who had a stem cell transplant for acute lymphoblastic leukemia, so the T cells may come from the graft donor.

The chain uses TRBV5-1 and TRBJ2-7, with a weak D call TRBD2 (5 bases). Per the germline V gene, CDR1 is SGHRS and CDR2 is YFSETQ. The CDR3 is 13 residues long. V lost 5 bases, J lost 1 base, and 10 bases lay in between. CDR3 sequence (DNA): TGCGCCAGCAGACCAGCGGATTCCTACGAGCAGTACTTC. This gives the protein CASRPADSYEQYF.

This clonotype came up a few times. This chain links TRBV11-2 with TRBJ2-7; maybe TRBD2 (6 bases). Trimming removed 3 bases at V and 6 bases at J, with 18 bases between. Germline V CDR1 and CDR2: SGHAT, FQNNGV. There are 15 residues in the CDR3. The CDR3 is CASSFSGTAGGEQYF. DNA for the CDR3: TGTGCCAGCAGCTTCTCCGGGACTGCTGGGGGCGAGCAGTACTTC.

The sample holds a few counts of this clonotype. The rearrangement links TRBV29-1 to TRBJ2-2; 8 bases are a match to TRBD1. Germline V gene data show CDR1 as SQVTM and CDR2 as ANQGSEA. The CDR3 length is 16 residues. The V and J ends lost 1 base and 6 bases, in that order; junction bases with no gene match: 10. CDR3 region: CSVEGGQGARAGELFF. CDR3 in DNA: TGCAGCGTTGAAGGAGGGCAGGGGGCGCGGGCCGGGGAGCTGTTTTTT.

This clonotype was counted between two and nine times. The chain employs TRBV4-1 and TRBJ2-7; 9 positions agree with TRBD2. This CDR3 comprises 15 residues. V was clipped by 4 bases and J by 2 bases; unmatched bases: 6. Per germline, CDR1 MGHRA and CDR2 YSYEKL. This chain's CDR3 is CASSPKGLAPYEQYF. CDR3 sequence (DNA): TGCGCCAGCAGCCCCAAGGGACTAGCACCCTACGAGCAGTACTTC.

The gene calls are TRBV29-1 and TRBJ2-1, with 12 bases matching TRBD2. V shed 2 bases and J 2 bases; nucleotides not matched to a gene: 4. Germline V gives CDR1 SQVTM, CDR2 ANQGSEA. CDR3 size: 16 residues. The CDR3 reads CSVEKGTSGPYNEQFF. The CDR3, as DNA: TGCAGCGTTGAAAAGGGGACTAGCGGGCCCTACAATGAGCAGTTCTTC.

This clonotype has only a few counts. The chain links TRBV6-2 or TRBV6-3 to TRBJ2-2; 8 bases are shared with TRBD2. The CDR3 spans 21 residues. Unmatched junction bases numbered 17, after V lost 0 bases and J lost 2 bases. The germline CDR1 and CDR2 sequences are MNHEY and SVGEGT. CDR3 in DNA: TGTGCCAGCAGTTACTCGGTCCTTCGGGGGGTGAGCGGGAGAAACACCGGGGAGCTGTTTTTT. Protein product: CASSYSVLRGVSGRNTGELFF.

This chain connects TRBV5-6 to TRBJ2-7; 9 nucleotides match TRBD1. This CDR3 has 14 residues. Germline V lookup: CDR1 SGHDT, CDR2 YYEEEE. V lost 1 base and J lost 6; bases outside the gene matches: 5. The CDR3 DNA sequence: TGTGCCAGCAGCTTGTGGACAGGGGTAGGCGAGCAGTACTTC. The encoded protein is CASSLWTGVGEQYF.

This clonotype has a count of ten or more. This rearrangement joins TRBV4-3 to TRBJ1-6; D is unresolved. Germline loops: CDR1 LGHNA, CDR2 YSLEER. The CDR3 length is 14 residues. Between the trimmed V and J ends, which lost 0 bases and 8 bases, there was a span of 8 bases. In nucleotides, the CDR3 is TGCGCCAGCAGCCAAGATCGAAGGGATTCACCCCTCCACTTT. Its translation: CASSQDRRDSPLHF.

This clonotype appeared a few times. The rearrangement uses TRBV6-5 and TRBJ2-1; TRBD2 agrees at 9 bases. Germline CDR1 is MNHEY and CDR2 is SVGAGI. The CDR3 length is 14 residues. V trimming: 0 bases; J trimming: 11 bases; junction bases outside the gene matches: 5. The CDR3 DNA sequence: TGTGCCAGCAGTTACTCTAGCGGGAGACATCAGCAGTTCTTC. The encoded protein is CASSYSSGRHQQFF.

CDR3 amino acids: CASLLNTDSLTDTQYF. CDR3 bases: TGTGCCAGCCTTTTAAATACGGACAGCCTCACAGATACGCAGTATTTT. The gene calls are TRBV6-2 or TRBV6-3 and TRBJ2-3; D perhaps matches TRBD1 (6 bases). The CDR3 totals 16 residues. V gave up 8 bases and J gave up 2 bases, with 20 bases separating them. CDR1 is MNHEY, CDR2 SVGEGT, per germline.

This clonotype has a handful of counts. The CDR3, as DNA: TGCAGTGCTGAATACGGGACAGGGTTATACAATGAGCAGTTCTTC. Protein sequence: CSAEYGTGLYNEQFF. The chain has TRBV20-1 and TRBJ2-1; 9 bases are shared with TRBD1. Per germline, CDR1 DFQATT and CDR2 SNEGSKA (reference sequence). The CDR3 covers 15 residues. J was trimmed by 4 bases and V by 5 bases; bases with no gene match: 9.

The sample holds many counts of this clonotype. This chain joins TRBV2 and TRBJ2-1; 9 bases fit TRBD1. The CDR3 sequence is 12 residues long. J was trimmed by 12 bases and V by 4 bases; bases with no gene match: 4. Germline values: CDR1 SNHLY, CDR2 FYNNEI. The CDR3 DNA is TGTGCCAGCAGTGGGGGGACAGGGTTGCAGTTCTTC. This gives the protein CASSGGTGLQFF.

DNA of the CDR3: TGCGCCAGCAGCCAAGGGTCTGGTTCGCCGGGGGAGACCCAGTACTTC. Its protein product is CASSQGSGSPGETQYF. The chain couples TRBV4-3 to TRBJ2-5, with TRBD2 as a possible D gene (5 bases). Germline CDR1 is LGHNA and CDR2 is YSLEER. The CDR3 consists of 16 residues. Deletions cut 1 base from V and 5 bases from J, with 17 bases between.

This clonotype was counted at least ten times. This chain links TRBV20-1 with TRBJ2-7; D may match TRBD1 or TRBD2 (6 bases each). There are 13 residues in the CDR3. V was shortened by 4 bases and J by 7 bases, with 17 bases between the two germline ends. Germline lookup yields CDR1 DFQATT and CDR2 SNEGSKA (reference sequence). Here the CDR3 reads CSAKRGAQREQYF. The CDR3 coding sequence is TGCAGTGCTAAAAGGGGGGCGCAGCGGGAGCAGTACTTC.

This sequence joins TRBV18 and TRBJ2-7; no clear D. V gave up 3 bases and J gave up 0 bases, with 12 bases separating them. The CDR3 length is 15 residues. Per the germline V gene, CDR1 is KGHSH and CDR2 is LQKENI. The CDR3 nucleotides read TGTGCCAGCTCACCGCAGGCACAGCCCTCCTACGAGCAGTACTTC. As protein: CASSPQAQPSYEQYF.